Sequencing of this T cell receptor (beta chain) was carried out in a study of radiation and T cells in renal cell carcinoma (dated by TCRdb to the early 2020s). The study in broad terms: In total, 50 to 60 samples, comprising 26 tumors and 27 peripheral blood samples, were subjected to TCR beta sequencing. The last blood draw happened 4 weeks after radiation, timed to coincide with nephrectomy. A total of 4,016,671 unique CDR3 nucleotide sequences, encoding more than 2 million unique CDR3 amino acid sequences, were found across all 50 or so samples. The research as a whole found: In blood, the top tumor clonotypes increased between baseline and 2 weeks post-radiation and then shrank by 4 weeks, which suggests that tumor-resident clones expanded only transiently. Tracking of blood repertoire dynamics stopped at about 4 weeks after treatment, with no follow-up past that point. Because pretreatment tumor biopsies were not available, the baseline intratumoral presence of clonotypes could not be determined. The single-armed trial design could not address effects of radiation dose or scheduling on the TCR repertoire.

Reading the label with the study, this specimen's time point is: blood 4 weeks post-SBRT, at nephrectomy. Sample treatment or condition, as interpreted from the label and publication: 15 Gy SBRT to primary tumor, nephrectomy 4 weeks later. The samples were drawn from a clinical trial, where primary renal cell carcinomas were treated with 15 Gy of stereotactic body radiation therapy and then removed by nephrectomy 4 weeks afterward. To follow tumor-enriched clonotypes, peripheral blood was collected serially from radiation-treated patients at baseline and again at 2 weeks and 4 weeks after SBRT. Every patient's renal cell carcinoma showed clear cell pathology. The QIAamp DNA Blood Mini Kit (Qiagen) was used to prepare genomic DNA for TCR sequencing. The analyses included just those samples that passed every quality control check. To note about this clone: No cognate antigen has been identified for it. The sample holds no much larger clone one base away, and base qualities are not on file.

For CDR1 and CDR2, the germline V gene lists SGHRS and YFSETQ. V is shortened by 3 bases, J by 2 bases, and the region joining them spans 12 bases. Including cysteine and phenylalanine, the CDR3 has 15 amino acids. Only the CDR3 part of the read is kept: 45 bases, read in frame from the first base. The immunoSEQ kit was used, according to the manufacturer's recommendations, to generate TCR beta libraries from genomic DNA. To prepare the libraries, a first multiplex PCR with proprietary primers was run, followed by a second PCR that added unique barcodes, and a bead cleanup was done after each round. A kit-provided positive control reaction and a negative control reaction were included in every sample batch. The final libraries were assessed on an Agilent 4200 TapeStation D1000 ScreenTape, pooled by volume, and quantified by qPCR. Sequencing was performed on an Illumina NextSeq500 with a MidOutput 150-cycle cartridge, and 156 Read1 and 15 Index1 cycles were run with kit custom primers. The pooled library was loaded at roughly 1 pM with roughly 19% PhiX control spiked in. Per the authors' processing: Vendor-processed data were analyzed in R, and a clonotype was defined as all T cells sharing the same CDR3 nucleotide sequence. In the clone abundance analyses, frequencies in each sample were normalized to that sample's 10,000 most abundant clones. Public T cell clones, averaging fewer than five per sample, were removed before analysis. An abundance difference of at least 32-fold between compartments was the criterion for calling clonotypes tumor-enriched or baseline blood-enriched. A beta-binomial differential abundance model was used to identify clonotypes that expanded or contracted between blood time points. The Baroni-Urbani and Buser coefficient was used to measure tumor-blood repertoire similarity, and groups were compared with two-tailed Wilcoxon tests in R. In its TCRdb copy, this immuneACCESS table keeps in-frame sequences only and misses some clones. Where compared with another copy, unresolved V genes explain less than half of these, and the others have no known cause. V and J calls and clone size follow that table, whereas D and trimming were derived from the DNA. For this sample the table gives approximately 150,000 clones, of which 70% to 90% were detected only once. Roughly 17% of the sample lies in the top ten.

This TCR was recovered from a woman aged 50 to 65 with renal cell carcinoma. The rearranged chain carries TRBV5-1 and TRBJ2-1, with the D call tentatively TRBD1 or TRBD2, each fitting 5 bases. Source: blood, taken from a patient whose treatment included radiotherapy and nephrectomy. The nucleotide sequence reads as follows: TGCGCCAGCAGCTCCTCCGGGACGACCTACAATGAGCAGTTCTTC. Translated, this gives CASSSSGTTYNEQFF.